The TCR beta chain under discussion was sequenced for a study of identical twins. Whole-study results and caveats: Cord blood's abundant beta clonotypes had fewer insertions, unlike memory repertoires. Monozygotic twins shared more out-of-frame TCR alpha than recombination models predicted. Without tracking the same donors, conclusions rested on cross-sectional statistical analysis.

A universal primer site was created by template switching, with the cDNA bearing unique molecular identifiers. TCRdb passed the 5' RACE reads through MiXCR, listing each CDR3 protein once. The profile covers more than 1.5 million distinct CDR3 sequences, with less than 40% appearing a single time and 0.27% taken by the ten largest. This clonotype has a handful of counts. As yet, its antigen is unknown. V shed 4 bases and J shed 3 bases, with 11 bases lying between them. The germline V gene encodes CDR1 SGHRS and CDR2 YFSETQ. The CDR3 length is 14 residues. Material: cord blood. The sequence came from a newborn girl in good health. The chain joins TRBV5-1 to TRBJ2-1, with D perhaps TRBD1 (5 bases). The CDR3 loop is CASSGRTFYNEQFF. The CDR3 bases are TGCGCCAGCAGCGGAAGGACATTCTACAATGAGCAGTTCTTC.